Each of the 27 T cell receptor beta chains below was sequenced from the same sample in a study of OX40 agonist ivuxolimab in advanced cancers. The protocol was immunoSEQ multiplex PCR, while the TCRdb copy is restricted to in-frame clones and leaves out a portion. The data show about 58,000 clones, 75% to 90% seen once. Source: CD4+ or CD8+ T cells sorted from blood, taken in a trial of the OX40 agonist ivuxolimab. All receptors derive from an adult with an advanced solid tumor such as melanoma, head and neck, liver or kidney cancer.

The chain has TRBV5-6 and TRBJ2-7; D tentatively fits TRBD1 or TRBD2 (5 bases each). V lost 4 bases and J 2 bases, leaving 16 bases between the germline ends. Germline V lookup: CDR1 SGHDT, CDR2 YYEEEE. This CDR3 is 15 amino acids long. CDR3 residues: CASSVASDTTYEQYF. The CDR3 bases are TGTGCCAGCAGCGTAGCGTCGGACACGACCTACGAGCAGTACTTC.

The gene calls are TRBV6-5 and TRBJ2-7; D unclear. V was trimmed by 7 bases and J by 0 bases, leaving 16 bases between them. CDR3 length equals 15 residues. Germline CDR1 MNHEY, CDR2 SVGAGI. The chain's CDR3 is CASTRSRIGSYEQYF. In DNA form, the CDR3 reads TGTGCCAGCACTCGGTCCCGTATCGGCTCCTACGAGCAGTACTTC.

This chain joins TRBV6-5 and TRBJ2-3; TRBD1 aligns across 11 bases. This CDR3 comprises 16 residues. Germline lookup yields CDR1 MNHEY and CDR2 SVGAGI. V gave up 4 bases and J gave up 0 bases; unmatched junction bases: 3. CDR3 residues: CASSLGTGGSTDTQYF. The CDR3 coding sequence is TGTGCCAGCAGTTTGGGGACAGGGGGAAGCACAGATACGCAGTATTTT.

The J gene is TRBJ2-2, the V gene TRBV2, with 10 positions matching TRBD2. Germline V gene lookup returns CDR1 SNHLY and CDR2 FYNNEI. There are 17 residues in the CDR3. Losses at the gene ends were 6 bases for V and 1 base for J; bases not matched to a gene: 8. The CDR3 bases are TGTGCCAGCAGCGCTATAGCGGGGGGCCGGAACACCGGGGAGCTGTTTTTT. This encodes CASSAIAGGRNTGELFF.

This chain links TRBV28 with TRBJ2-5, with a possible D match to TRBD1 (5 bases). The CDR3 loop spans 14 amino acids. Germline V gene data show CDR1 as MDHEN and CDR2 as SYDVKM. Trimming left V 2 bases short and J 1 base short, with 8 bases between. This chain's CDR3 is CASSLPTGQETQYF. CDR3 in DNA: TGTGCCAGCAGTTTACCCACAGGCCAAGAGACCCAGTACTTC.

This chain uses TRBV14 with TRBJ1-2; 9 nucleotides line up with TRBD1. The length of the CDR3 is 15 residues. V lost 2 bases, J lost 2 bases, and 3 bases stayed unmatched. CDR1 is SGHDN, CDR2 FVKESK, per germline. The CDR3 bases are TGTGCCAGCAGCCAAACAGGGGGCGCCAACTATGGCTACACCTTC. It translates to CASSQTGGANYGYTF.

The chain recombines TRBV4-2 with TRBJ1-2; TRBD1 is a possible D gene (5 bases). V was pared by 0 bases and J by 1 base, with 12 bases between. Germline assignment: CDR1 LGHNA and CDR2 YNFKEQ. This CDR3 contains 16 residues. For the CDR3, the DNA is TGTGCCAGCAGCCAAGATACGAGACAGAATAACTATGGCTACACCTTC. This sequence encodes CASSQDTRQNNYGYTF.

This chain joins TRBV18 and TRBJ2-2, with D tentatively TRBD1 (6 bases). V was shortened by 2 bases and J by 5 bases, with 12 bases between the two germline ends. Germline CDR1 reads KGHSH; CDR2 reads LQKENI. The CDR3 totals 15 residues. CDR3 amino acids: CASSPSTGRTGELFF. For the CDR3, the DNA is TGTGCCAGCTCACCATCGACAGGACGTACCGGGGAGCTGTTTTTT.

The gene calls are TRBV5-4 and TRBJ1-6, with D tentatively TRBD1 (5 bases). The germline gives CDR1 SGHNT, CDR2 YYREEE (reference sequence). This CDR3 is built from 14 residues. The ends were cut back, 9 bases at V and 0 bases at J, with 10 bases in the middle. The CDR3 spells CATSGSSYNSPLHF. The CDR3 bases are TGTGCCACCTCAGGGAGCTCCTATAATTCACCCCTCCACTTT.

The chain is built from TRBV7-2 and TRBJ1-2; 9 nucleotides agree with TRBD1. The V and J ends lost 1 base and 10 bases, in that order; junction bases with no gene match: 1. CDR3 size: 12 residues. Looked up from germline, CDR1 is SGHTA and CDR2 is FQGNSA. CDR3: CASSLGTGDYTF. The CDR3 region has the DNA TGTGCCAGCAGCTTAGGGACAGGGGACTACACCTTC. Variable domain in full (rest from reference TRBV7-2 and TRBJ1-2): GAGVSQSPSNKVTEKGKDVELRCDPISGHTALYWYRQSLGQGLEFLIYFQGNSAPDKSGLPSDRFSAERTGGSVSTLTIQRTQQEDSAVYLCASSLGTGDYTFGSGTRLTVV.

The CDR3 nucleotides read TGCGCCAGCAGCCAAGGTCCTCCTGACGGCGCCGCACACACAGATACGCAGTATTTT. This translates into CASSQGPPDGAAHTDTQYF. The V call is TRBV4-1, the J call TRBJ2-3; D not resolved. V lost 1 base to trimming and J lost 2 bases, with 22 bases between them. Germline CDR1 reads MGHRA; CDR2 reads YSYEKL. The CDR3 covers 19 residues.

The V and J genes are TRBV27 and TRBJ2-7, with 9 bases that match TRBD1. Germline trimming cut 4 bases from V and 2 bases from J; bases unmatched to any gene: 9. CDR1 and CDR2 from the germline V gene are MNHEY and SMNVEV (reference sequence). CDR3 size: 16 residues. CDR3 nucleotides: TGTGCCAGCAGTTACGCATCCGGGACAGGGCCCTACGAGCAGTACTTC. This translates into CASSYASGTGPYEQYF.

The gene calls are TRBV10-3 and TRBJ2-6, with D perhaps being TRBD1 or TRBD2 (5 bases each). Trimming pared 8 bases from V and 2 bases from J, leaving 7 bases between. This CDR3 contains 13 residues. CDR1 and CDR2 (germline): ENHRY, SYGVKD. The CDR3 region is CAIQGAGANVLTF. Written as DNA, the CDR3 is TGTGCCATCCAGGGAGCTGGGGCCAACGTCCTGACTTTC.

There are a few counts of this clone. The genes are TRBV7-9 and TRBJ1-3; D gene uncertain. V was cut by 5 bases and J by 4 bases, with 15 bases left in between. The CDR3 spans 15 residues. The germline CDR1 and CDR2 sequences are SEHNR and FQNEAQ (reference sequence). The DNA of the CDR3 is TGTGCCAGCAGCCCCCCAAGGAGAATCGGAAACACCATATATTTT. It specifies CASSPPRRIGNTIYF.

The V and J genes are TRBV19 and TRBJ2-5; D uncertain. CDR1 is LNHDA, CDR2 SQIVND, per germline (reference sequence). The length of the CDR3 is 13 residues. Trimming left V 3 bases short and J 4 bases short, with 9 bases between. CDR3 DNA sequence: TGTGCCAGTAGTATTCGTGGGGTAGAGACCCAGTACTTC. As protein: CASSIRGVETQYF.

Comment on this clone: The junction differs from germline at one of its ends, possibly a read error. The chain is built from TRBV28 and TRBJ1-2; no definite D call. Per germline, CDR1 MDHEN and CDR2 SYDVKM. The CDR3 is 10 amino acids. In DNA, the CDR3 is TGTGCCAGCAGCCACTATGACTACACCTTC. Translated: CASSHYDYTF.

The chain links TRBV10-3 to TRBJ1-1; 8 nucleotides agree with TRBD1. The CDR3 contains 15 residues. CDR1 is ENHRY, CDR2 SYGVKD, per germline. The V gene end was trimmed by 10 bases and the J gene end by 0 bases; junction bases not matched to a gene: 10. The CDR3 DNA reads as TGTGCCAGCCTATTGACGACAGGGGTGAACACTGAAGCTTTCTTT. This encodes CASLLTTGVNTEAFF.

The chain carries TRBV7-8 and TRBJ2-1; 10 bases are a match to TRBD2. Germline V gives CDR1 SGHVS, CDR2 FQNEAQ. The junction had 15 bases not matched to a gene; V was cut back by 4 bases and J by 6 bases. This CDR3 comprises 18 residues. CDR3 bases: TGTGCCAGCAGCTCATTAAGGATTCTAGCGGGGGCACTCAATGAGCAGTTCTTC. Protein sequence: CASSSLRILAGALNEQFF.

The CDR3 DNA follows: TGTGCCAGCAGCGTAGCGGGAGGGCCGAGGGCCGGGGAGCTGTTTTTT. It encodes CASSVAGGPRAGELFF. The chain couples TRBV9 to TRBJ2-2; 8 nucleotides align to TRBD2. This CDR3 region has 16 residues. CDR1 and CDR2 (germline): SGDLS, YYNGEE. J lost 6 bases, V lost 0 bases, and 7 bases had no gene match.

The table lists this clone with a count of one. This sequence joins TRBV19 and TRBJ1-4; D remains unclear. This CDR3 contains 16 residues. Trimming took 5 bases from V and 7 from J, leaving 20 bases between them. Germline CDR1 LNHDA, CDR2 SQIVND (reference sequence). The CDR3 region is CASSAPRGGAGEKLFF. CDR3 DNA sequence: TGTGCCAGTAGTGCCCCCCGTGGAGGAGCAGGTGAAAAACTGTTTTTT.

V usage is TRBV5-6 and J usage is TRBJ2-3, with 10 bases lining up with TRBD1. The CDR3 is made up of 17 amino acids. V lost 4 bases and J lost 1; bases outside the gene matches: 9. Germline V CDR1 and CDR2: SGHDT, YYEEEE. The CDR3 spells CASSAPGQGTGTDTQYF. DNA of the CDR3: TGTGCCAGCAGCGCTCCGGGACAGGGGACAGGCACAGATACGCAGTATTTT. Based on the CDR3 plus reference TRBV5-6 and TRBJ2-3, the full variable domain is DAGVTQSPTHLIKTRGQQVTLRCSPKSGHDTVSWYQQALGQGPQFIFQYYEEEERQRGNFPDRFSGHQFPNYSSELNVNALLLGDSALYLCASSAPGQGTGTDTQYFGPGTRLTVL.

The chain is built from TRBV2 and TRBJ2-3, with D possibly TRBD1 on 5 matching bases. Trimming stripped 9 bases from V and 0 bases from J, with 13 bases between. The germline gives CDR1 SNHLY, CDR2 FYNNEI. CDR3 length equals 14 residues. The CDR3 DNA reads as TGTGCCAGTGGGGCTCCATCTAGCACAGATACGCAGTATTTT. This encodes CASGAPSSTDTQYF. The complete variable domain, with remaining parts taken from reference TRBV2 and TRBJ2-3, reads EPEVTQTPSHQVTQMGQEVILRCVPISNHLYFYWYRQILGQKVEFLVSFYNNEISEKSEIFDDQFSVERPDGSNFTLKIRSTKLEDSAMYFCASGAPSSTDTQYFGPGTRLTVL.

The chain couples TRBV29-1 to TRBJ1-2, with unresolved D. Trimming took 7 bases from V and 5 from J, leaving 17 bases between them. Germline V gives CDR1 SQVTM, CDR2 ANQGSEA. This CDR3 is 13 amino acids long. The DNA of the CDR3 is TGCAGCGCTCCGGCCGACCGGCATTATGGCTACACCTTC. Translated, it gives CSAPADRHYGYTF.

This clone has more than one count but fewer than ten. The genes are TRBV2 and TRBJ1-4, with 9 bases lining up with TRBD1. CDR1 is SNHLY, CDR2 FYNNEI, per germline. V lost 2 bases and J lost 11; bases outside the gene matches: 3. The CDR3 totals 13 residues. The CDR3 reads CASSESGQGKLFF. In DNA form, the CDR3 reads TGTGCCAGCAGTGAAAGTGGACAGGGGAAACTGTTTTTT.

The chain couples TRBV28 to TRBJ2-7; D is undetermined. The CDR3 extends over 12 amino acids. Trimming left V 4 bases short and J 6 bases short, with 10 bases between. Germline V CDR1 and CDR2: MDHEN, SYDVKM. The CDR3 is CASSSVVFEQYF. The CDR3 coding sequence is TGTGCCAGCAGTTCAGTCGTCTTCGAGCAGTACTTC.

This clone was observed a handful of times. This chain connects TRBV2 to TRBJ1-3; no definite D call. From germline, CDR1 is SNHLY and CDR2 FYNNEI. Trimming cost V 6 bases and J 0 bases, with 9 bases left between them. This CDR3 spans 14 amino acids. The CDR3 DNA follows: TGTGCCAGCAGGTTGGGAAACTCTGGAAACACCATATATTTT. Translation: CASRLGNSGNTIYF.

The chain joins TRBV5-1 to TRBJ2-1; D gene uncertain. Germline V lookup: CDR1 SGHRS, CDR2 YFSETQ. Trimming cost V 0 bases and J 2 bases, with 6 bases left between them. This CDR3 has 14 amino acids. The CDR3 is CASSLDGPYNEQFF. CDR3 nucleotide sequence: TGCGCCAGCAGCTTGGACGGACCCTACAATGAGCAGTTCTTC.